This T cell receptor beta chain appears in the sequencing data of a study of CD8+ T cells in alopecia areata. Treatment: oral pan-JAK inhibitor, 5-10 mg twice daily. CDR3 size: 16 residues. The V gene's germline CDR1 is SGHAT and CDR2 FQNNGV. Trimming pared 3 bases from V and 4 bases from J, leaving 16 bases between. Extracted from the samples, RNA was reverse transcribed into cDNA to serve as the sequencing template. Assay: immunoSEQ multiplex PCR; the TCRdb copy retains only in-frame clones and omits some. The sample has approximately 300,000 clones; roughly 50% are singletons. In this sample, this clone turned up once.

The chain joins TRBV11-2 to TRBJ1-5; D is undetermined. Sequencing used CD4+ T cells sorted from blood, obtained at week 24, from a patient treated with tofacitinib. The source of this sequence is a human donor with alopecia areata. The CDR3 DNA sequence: TGTGCCAGCAGCTTGGAGACTTCCCGAAGTAATCAGCCCCAGCATTTT. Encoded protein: CASSLETSRSNQPQHF.